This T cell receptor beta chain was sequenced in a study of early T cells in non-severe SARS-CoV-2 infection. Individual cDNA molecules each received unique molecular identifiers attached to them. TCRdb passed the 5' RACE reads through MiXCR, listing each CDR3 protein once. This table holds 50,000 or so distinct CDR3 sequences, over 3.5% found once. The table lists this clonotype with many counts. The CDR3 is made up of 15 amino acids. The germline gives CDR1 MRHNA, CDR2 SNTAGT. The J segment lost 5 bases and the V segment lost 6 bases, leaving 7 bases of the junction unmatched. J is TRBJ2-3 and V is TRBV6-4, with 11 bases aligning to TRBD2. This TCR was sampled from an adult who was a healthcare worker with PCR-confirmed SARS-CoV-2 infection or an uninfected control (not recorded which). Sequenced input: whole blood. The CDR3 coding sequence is TGTGCCAGCAGATATAGCGGGGGGGCAGAAGATACGCAGTATTTT. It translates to CASRYSGGAEDTQYF.